One and the same sample provided the 27 T cell receptor beta chains below, sequenced in a study of OX40 agonist ivuxolimab in advanced cancers. Here immunoSEQ multiplex PCR was the method, and the copy in TCRdb shows in-frame clones only, minus some. Among about 53,000 clones, 88% were seen once, and the ten largest hold about 1.6%. The sample consisted of CD4+ or CD8+ T cells sorted from blood, taken in a trial of the OX40 agonist ivuxolimab. The source is an adult with an advanced solid tumor such as melanoma, head and neck, liver or kidney cancer.

This chain connects TRBV29-1 to TRBJ2-5; TRBD1 agrees at 8 bases. J was trimmed by 4 bases and V by 8 bases; bases with no gene match: 9. Per the germline V gene, CDR1 is SQVTM and CDR2 is ANQGSEA. The CDR3 runs to 13 residues. The CDR3 sequence is CSYRQGLGETQYF. For the CDR3, the DNA is TGCAGCTACCGACAGGGGTTGGGAGAGACCCAGTACTTC.

This clone has only one observation. The rearrangement links TRBV5-6 to TRBJ1-1; 8 nucleotides line up with TRBD1. V was pared by 6 bases and J by 4 bases, with 8 bases of the junction left unmatched. In germline, CDR1 is SGHDT, CDR2 YYEEEE. The CDR3 runs to 14 residues. CDR3 in DNA: TGTGCCAGCACATTACAGGGGGTCGGCACTGAAGCTTTCTTT. Amino acids: CASTLQGVGTEAFF.

The chain carries TRBV2 and TRBJ2-6; 7 bases align to TRBD1. Germline V gives CDR1 SNHLY, CDR2 FYNNEI. V shed 6 bases and J 4 bases; nucleotides not matched to a gene: 6. This CDR3 is built from 15 residues. The CDR3 is CASRTTGSGANVLTF. The DNA of the CDR3 is TGTGCCAGCAGGACGACAGGGTCGGGGGCCAACGTCCTGACTTTC.

The chain couples TRBV5-1 to TRBJ2-1, with TRBD2 identical over 9 bases. CDR1 and CDR2 (germline): SGHRS, YFSETQ. After removal of 4 bases from V and 1 base from J, the junction contained 3 bases not matched to a gene. This CDR3 spans 15 amino acids. The CDR3 sequence is CASSPSGKSYNEQFF. The CDR3 nucleotides are TGCGCCAGCAGCCCTAGCGGGAAGTCCTACAATGAGCAGTTCTTC.

CDR3 in amino acids: CAISNRANSGNTIYF. CDR3 nucleotide sequence: TGTGCCATCAGCAACAGGGCAAACTCTGGAAACACCATATATTTT. This chain uses TRBV10-3 with TRBJ1-3; TRBD1 is a possible D gene (6 bases). V was cut by 6 bases and J by 0 bases, with 12 bases left in between. The CDR3 length is 15 residues. Germline V CDR1 and CDR2: ENHRY, SYGVKD.

This clone was seen once. The chain is built from TRBV28 and TRBJ1-2; D is possibly TRBD1 (5 bases). The CDR3 totals 12 residues. The V end lost 9 bases, the J end lost 4 bases, and 12 bases lay between the germline ends. The germline gives CDR1 MDHEN, CDR2 SYDVKM. CDR3 sequence (DNA): TGTGCCAGTTTTGACAGATCCTATGGCTACACCTTC. It yields the protein CASFDRSYGYTF.

The V gene is TRBV7-2, the J gene TRBJ2-1; D uncertain. Germline-derived CDR1 and CDR2 are SGHTA and FQGNSA. V lost 5 bases, J lost 9 bases, and 14 bases lay in between. CDR3 length: 13 residues. The CDR3 sequence: CASSAPANVEQFF. Here the CDR3 DNA reads TGTGCCAGCAGCGCGCCCGCAAACGTTGAGCAGTTCTTC.

The chain joins TRBV6-6 to TRBJ2-7, with TRBD2 matching over 11 bases. The CDR3 extends over 15 amino acids. Per germline, CDR1 MNHNY and CDR2 SVGAGI (reference sequence). The junction had 3 bases not matched to a gene; V was cut back by 3 bases and J by 2 bases. The CDR3 DNA reads as TGTGCCAGCAGTTATATAGCGGGAGGGCCCTACGAGCAGTACTTC. As protein: CASSYIAGGPYEQYF.

This clone was detected once. The chain couples TRBV5-5 to TRBJ1-5; tentatively, D is TRBD1 (5 bases). CDR3 length equals 16 residues. With 4 bases removed from V and 0 bases from J, the gap between germline ends came to 14 bases. CDR1 and CDR2 (germline): SGHKS, YYEKEE (reference sequence). The CDR3 nucleotides read TGTGCCAGCAGCCTCTCCCAGGGACTTAGCAATCAGCCCCAGCATTTT. Its protein product is CASSLSQGLSNQPQHF.

The rearrangement links TRBV18 to TRBJ1-5; 11 bases map to TRBD1. With 5 bases clipped from V and 6 bases from J, the junction kept 6 bases outside the gene matches. Germline assignment: CDR1 KGHSH and CDR2 LQKENI. The length of the CDR3 is 15 residues. Here the CDR3 reads CASSSGQGATQPQHF. In DNA form, the CDR3 reads TGTGCCAGCTCATCCGGACAGGGGGCGACTCAGCCCCAGCATTTT. Combining the CDR3 with reference TRBV18 and TRBJ1-5 gives the whole variable domain NAGVMQNPRHLVRRRGQEARLRCSPMKGHSHVYWYRQLPEEGLKFMVYLQKENIIDESGMPKERFSAEFPKEGPSILRIQQVVRGDSAAYFCASSSGQGATQPQHFGDGTRLSIL.

V is TRBV5-1 and J is TRBJ1-1, with unresolved D. The CDR3 loop spans 11 amino acids. The germline V and J ends were trimmed by 0 bases and 3 bases, with 0 bases remaining between them. Germline CDR1 and CDR2: SGHRS and YFSETQ. The CDR3 DNA sequence: TGCGCCAGCAGCTTGGACACTGAAGCTTTCTTT. Translating it yields CASSLDTEAFF.

This chain joins TRBV9 and TRBJ2-6; no clear D gene. Germline V lookup: CDR1 SGDLS, CDR2 YYNGEE. This CDR3 comprises 16 residues. V was trimmed by 1 base and J by 0 bases, leaving 8 bases between them. DNA for the CDR3: TGTGCCAGCAGCGTATTCCCGAACTCTGGGGCCAACGTCCTGACTTTC. This codes for CASSVFPNSGANVLTF. The variable domain in full, completed from reference TRBV9 and TRBJ2-6, reads DSGVTQTPKHLITATGQRVTLRCSPRSGDLSVYWYQQSLDQGLQFLIQYYNGEERAKGNILERFSAQQFPDLHSELNLSSLELGDSALYFCASSVFPNSGANVLTFGAGSRLTVL.

The CDR3 DNA sequence: TGCGCCAGCAGCTTGGAAGGGGACAGTGGCTACACCTTC. Its protein is CASSLEGDSGYTF. The rearrangement joins TRBV5-1 to TRBJ1-2; the match to TRBD1 covers 7 bases. This CDR3 region has 13 residues. CDR1 and CDR2 from the germline V gene are SGHRS and YFSETQ. The V and J ends lost 0 bases and 7 bases, in that order; junction bases with no gene match: 3. Based on the CDR3 plus reference TRBV5-1 and TRBJ1-2, the full variable domain is KAGVTQTPRYLIKTRGQQVTLSCSPISGHRSVSWYQQTPGQGLQFLFEYFSETQRNKGNFPGRFSGRQFSNSRSEMNVSTLELGDSALYLCASSLEGDSGYTFGSGTRLTVV.

V gene TRBV19 combines with J gene TRBJ1-2, with D maybe TRBD1 (5 bases). V was trimmed by 10 bases and J by 6 bases, leaving 21 bases between them. Germline values: CDR1 LNHDA, CDR2 SQIVND (reference sequence). The CDR3 extends over 14 amino acids. In DNA form, the CDR3 reads TGTGCCACCGAGTCAGGGTCAGGACCTAATGGCTACACCTTC. This sequence encodes CATESGSGPNGYTF.

This clone was seen a few times. The chain is built from TRBV5-4 and TRBJ1-2, with 8 bases lining up with TRBD1. Unmatched junction bases numbered 9, after V lost 3 bases and J lost 8 bases. The CDR3 runs 14 residues. CDR1 is SGHNT, CDR2 YYREEE, per germline (reference sequence). CDR3 loop: CASSSLQGAQGYTF. As DNA, the CDR3 is TGTGCCAGCAGCTCCCTGCAGGGGGCGCAGGGCTACACCTTC.

This clone was counted a single time. The J gene is TRBJ1-5, the V gene TRBV7-9, with 9 nucleotides matching TRBD1. Looked up from germline, CDR1 is SEHNR and CDR2 is FQNEAQ (reference sequence). The CDR3 consists of 15 residues. Unmatched junction bases numbered 9, after V lost 5 bases and J lost 7 bases. CDR3 sequence: CASSLGQGLGQPQHF. For the CDR3, the DNA is TGTGCCAGCAGCCTGGGACAGGGCTTAGGGCAGCCCCAGCATTTT.

The chain links TRBV30 to TRBJ2-3, with D possibly being TRBD1 (6 bases). Per germline, CDR1 GTSNPN and CDR2 SVGIG (reference sequence). The V end lost 2 bases, the J end lost 6 bases, and 18 bases lay between the germline ends. The CDR3 is 15 amino acids. In nucleotides, the CDR3 is TGTGCCTGGAGTCCCTCGAGGGGGAGACTGGATACGCAGTATTTT. Translated: CAWSPSRGRLDTQYF.

This clone was observed a few times. The chain employs TRBV4-1 and TRBJ1-4; D is unresolved. Germline V CDR1 and CDR2: MGHRA, YSYEKL. The CDR3 extends over 15 amino acids. The ends were cut back, 0 bases at V and 5 bases at J, with 10 bases in the middle. The chain's CDR3 is CASSQENQQNEKLFF. In nucleotides, the CDR3 is TGCGCCAGCAGCCAAGAAAACCAGCAGAATGAAAAACTGTTTTTT.

The chain couples TRBV15 to TRBJ2-5; no clear D. The CDR3 is 12 amino acids. Trimming cost V 0 bases and J 5 bases, with 4 bases left between them. CDR1 LNHNV and CDR2 YYDKDF come from the germline V gene (reference sequence). CDR3 bases: TGTGCCACCAGCAGAGATTCGGAGACCCAGTACTTC. Amino acid sequence: CATSRDSETQYF.

The chain is built from TRBV7-9 and TRBJ1-2, with D unclear. The CDR3 contains 13 residues. V dropped 0 bases and J dropped 8 bases, with 10 bases sitting between them. Germline V lookup: CDR1 SEHNR, CDR2 FQNEAQ (reference sequence). CDR3 loop: CASSLAGRTGYTF. The CDR3 DNA sequence: TGTGCCAGCAGCTTAGCTGGACGGACGGGCTACACCTTC.

This chain connects TRBV28 to TRBJ2-4; 7 nucleotides align to TRBD1. The germline CDR1 and CDR2 sequences are MDHEN and SYDVKM. V trimming: 5 bases; J trimming: 6 bases; junction bases outside the gene matches: 7. CDR3 length: 14 amino acids. CDR3 nucleotide sequence: TGTGCCAGCAGTACTGGGACAGTTGCAAACATTCAGTACTTC. It translates to CASSTGTVANIQYF. Full variable domain (missing parts from reference TRBV28 and TRBJ2-4): DVKVTQSSRYLVKRTGEKVFLECVQDMDHENMFWYRQDPGLGLRLIYFSYDVKMKEKGDIPEGYSVSREKKERFSLILESASTNQTSMYLCASSTGTVANIQYFGAGTRLSVL.

For the CDR3, the DNA is TGCAGCGTCAAAGGGGGGGGTATCTACGAGCAGTACTTC. As protein: CSVKGGGIYEQYF. This chain connects TRBV29-1 to TRBJ2-7; a possible D gene is TRBD2 (7 bases). CDR1 is SQVTM, CDR2 ANQGSEA, per germline. Deletions cut 6 bases from V and 3 bases from J, with 15 bases between. CDR3 length: 13 residues.

The V call is TRBV11-3, the J call TRBJ2-7; D is unresolved. Germline V lookup: CDR1 SGHNT, CDR2 YENEEA. This CDR3 has 12 amino acids. Trimming stripped 9 bases from V and 4 bases from J, with 13 bases between. CDR3 sequence: CARTVSGYEQYF. The CDR3, as DNA: TGTGCCAGAACAGTCTCGGGTTACGAGCAGTACTTC. Full variable domain (rest looked up from reference TRBV11-3 and TRBJ2-7): EAGVVQSPRYKIIEKKQPVAFWCNPISGHNTLYWYLQNLGQGPELLIRYENEEAVDDSQLPKDRFSAERLKGVDSTLKIQPAELGDSAVYLCARTVSGYEQYFGPGTRLTVT.

This sequence joins TRBV19 and TRBJ2-6; D is perhaps TRBD1 (5 bases). Per germline, CDR1 LNHDA and CDR2 SQIVND (reference sequence). The CDR3 covers 16 residues. V shed 5 bases and J shed 0 bases, with 11 bases lying between them. CDR3 DNA: TGTGCCAGTAGTCAAACAGACAGCTCTGGGGCCAACGTCCTGACTTTC. Protein product: CASSQTDSSGANVLTF.

The CDR3 region has the DNA TGTGCCAGCAGTTACGGGGGTAGTGCGGACTACGAGCAGTACTTC. This gives the protein CASSYGGSADYEQYF. The chain carries TRBV6-5 and TRBJ2-7, with D tentatively TRBD1 or TRBD2 (5 bases each). Germline lookup yields CDR1 MNHEY and CDR2 SVGAGI. The CDR3 spans 15 residues. V was clipped by 2 bases and J by 3 bases, with 14 bases between them.

The chain is built from TRBV30 and TRBJ2-7; D unresolved. The CDR3 has 15 amino acids. The V end was cut by 2 bases, the J end by 0 bases, with 14 bases between. Germline CDR1 reads GTSNPN; CDR2 reads SVGIG (reference sequence). CDR3 in amino acids: CAWSFKEGYSYEQYF. The CDR3 coding sequence is TGTGCCTGGAGTTTTAAGGAAGGGTACTCCTACGAGCAGTACTTC.

V gene TRBV28 combines with J gene TRBJ1-5; TRBD1 agrees at 8 bases. The CDR3 is 15 residues long. The V segment lost 4 bases and the J segment 3 bases; nucleotides outside the gene matches: 5. Germline-derived CDR1 and CDR2 are MDHEN and SYDVKM. CDR3 bases: TGTGCCAGCAGTTCCAGGACAGGGCTCAATCAGCCCCAGCATTTT. Translating it yields CASSSRTGLNQPQHF.